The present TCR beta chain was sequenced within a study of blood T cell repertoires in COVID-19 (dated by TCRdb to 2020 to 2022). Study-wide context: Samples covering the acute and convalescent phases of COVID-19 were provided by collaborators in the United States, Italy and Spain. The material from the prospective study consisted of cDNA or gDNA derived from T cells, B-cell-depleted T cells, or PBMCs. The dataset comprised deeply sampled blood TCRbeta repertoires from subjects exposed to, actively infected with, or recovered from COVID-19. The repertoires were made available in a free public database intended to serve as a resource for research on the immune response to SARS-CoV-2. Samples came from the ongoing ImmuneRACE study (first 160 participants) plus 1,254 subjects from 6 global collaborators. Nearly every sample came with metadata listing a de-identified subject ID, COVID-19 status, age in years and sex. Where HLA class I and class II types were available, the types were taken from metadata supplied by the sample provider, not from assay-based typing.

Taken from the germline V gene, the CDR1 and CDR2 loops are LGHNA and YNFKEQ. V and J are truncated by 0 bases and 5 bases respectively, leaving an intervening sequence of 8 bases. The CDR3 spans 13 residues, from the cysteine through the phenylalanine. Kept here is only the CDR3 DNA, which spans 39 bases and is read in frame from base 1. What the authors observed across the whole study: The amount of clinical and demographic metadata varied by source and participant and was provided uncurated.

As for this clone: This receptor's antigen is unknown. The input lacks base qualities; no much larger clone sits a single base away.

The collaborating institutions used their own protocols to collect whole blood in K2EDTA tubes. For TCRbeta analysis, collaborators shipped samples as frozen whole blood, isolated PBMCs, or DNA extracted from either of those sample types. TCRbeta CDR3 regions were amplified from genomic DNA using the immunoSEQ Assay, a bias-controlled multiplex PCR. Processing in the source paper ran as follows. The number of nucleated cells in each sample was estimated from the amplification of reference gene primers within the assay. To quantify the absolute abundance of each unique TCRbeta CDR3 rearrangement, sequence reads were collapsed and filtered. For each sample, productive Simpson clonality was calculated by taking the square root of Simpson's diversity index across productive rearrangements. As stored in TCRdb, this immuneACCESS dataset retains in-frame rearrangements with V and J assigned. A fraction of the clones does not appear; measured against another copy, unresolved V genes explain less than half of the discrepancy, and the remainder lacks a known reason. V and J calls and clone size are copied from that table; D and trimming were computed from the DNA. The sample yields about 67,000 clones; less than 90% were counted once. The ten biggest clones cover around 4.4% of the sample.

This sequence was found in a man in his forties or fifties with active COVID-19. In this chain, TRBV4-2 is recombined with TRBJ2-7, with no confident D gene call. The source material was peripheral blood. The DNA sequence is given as TGTGCCAGCAGCCAAGATCTAGGAAACGAGCAGTACTTC. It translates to CASSQDLGNEQYF.